The 29 T cell receptor beta chains below were found in one sample sequenced in a study of chemoradiotherapy in HPV16-positive cancers. The repertoire was sequenced with immunoSEQ multiplex PCR; TCRdb's copy has only in-frame clones and lacks some. The data hold around 40,000 clones, with around 80% observed a single time. This material consisted of blood, taken from a patient who underwent chemoradiotherapy. These receptors originate from a human donor with HPV-associated anogenital cancer.

The chain combines TRBV19 with TRBJ1-1; 11 bases fit TRBD1. Germline V gene data show CDR1 as LNHDA and CDR2 as SQIVND (reference sequence). V was clipped by 6 bases and J by 5 bases; unmatched bases: 2. This CDR3 is built from 13 residues. CDR3 loop: CASRGQGGTEAFF. CDR3 bases: TGTGCCAGTAGGGGACAGGGGGGGACTGAAGCTTTCTTT.

This clone appeared a few times. This chain joins TRBV18 and TRBJ1-1; no reliable D call. This CDR3 region has 14 residues. With 2 bases removed from V and 0 bases from J, the gap between germline ends came to 7 bases. CDR1 is KGHSH, CDR2 LQKENI, per germline. This CDR3 reads CASSPRQMNTEAFF. In DNA form, the CDR3 reads TGTGCCAGCTCACCAAGGCAGATGAACACTGAAGCTTTCTTT.

This clone was observed once. The chain recombines TRBV6-5 with TRBJ2-3, with a weak D call TRBD1 (6 bases). V lost 6 bases and J lost 0, with 13 bases in between. Germline assignment: CDR1 MNHEY and CDR2 SVGAGI. The CDR3 is made up of 15 amino acids. CDR3 residues: CASSLQGWSTDTQYF. The CDR3 DNA reads TGTGCCAGCAGCCTACAGGGTTGGAGCACAGATACGCAGTATTTT.

This clone was seen a few times. V gene TRBV10-2 combines with J gene TRBJ1-2; the D is unclear. CDR1 is WSHSY, CDR2 SAAADI, per germline. CDR3 length: 13 amino acids. V lost 0 bases and J lost 7, with 9 bases in between. In nucleotides, the CDR3 is TGCGCCAGCAGTGAGTCGTCAGGAAGTGGCTACACCTTC. As protein: CASSESSGSGYTF.

The chain links TRBV27 to TRBJ2-7; no clear D. Germline CDR1 MNHEY, CDR2 SMNVEV (reference sequence). The V and J ends lost 3 bases and 4 bases respectively, with 13 bases between them. CDR3 length: 14 amino acids. The CDR3 nucleotides are TGTGCCAGCAGTTTGGGTTCCACCGGATACGAGCAGTACTTC. Translating it yields CASSLGSTGYEQYF.

The chain carries TRBV18 and TRBJ2-5, with TRBD2 as a possible D gene (6 bases). The germline V gene encodes CDR1 KGHSH and CDR2 LQKENI. Trimming left V 6 bases short and J 5 bases short, with 16 bases between. This CDR3 has 14 residues. DNA of the CDR3: TGTGCCAGCTCCCTGGGACTCACGGGGGAGACCCAGTACTTC. It codes for CASSLGLTGETQYF.

This rearrangement joins TRBV30 to TRBJ2-1; a weak D match, TRBD2 (6 bases). V lost 1 base to trimming and J lost 9 bases, with 13 bases between them. There are 13 residues in the CDR3. Germline CDR1 GTSNPN, CDR2 SVGIG (reference sequence). The DNA for the CDR3 is TGTGCCTGGAGTGGCGGGCGGGGACTTGAGCAGTTCTTC. Protein product: CAWSGGRGLEQFF.

A few counts support this clone. V and J are TRBV30 and TRBJ1-2, with D uncertain. CDR1 is GTSNPN and CDR2 is SVGIG in the germline V gene (reference sequence). The V gene lost 4 bases and the J gene lost 0 bases, with 6 bases spanning the gap. The CDR3 runs to 12 residues. CDR3 nucleotides: TGTGCCTGGAAGGGCGCTAACTATGGCTACACCTTC. Its protein is CAWKGANYGYTF.

There are a few counts of this clone. V gene TRBV13 combines with J gene TRBJ1-3; D is undetermined. The CDR3 sequence is 15 residues long. Germline-derived CDR1 and CDR2 are PRHDT and FYEKMQ (reference sequence). Trimming took off 1 base at V and 2 bases at J, with 9 bases between the two ends. DNA of the CDR3: TGTGCCAGCAGCTTAGAGGGTGGCCCTGGAAACACCATATATTTT. Translating gives CASSLEGGPGNTIYF.

The rearrangement joins TRBV7-9 to TRBJ2-3, with a possible D match to TRBD2 (6 bases). Germline V gene data show CDR1 as SEHNR and CDR2 as FQNEAQ (reference sequence). This CDR3 has 15 amino acids. The V and J ends lost 4 bases and 3 bases respectively, with 14 bases between them. The CDR3 DNA reads TGTGCCAGCAGCTCGTTTCGTCGGGGGACAGATACGCAGTATTTT. It encodes CASSSFRRGTDTQYF.

The chain combines TRBV6-5 with TRBJ2-1; either TRBD1 or TRBD2 may supply D (5 bases each). Per the germline V gene, CDR1 is MNHEY and CDR2 is SVGAGI. V lost 6 bases, J lost 8 bases, and 17 bases lay in between. There are 14 residues in the CDR3. CDR3 DNA sequence: TGTGCCAGCAGGCCTCCGGGACCCGCGTATGAGCAGTTCTTC. It encodes CASRPPGPAYEQFF.

The J gene is TRBJ2-3, the V gene TRBV10-3, with D perhaps matching TRBD1 (6 bases). This CDR3 spans 14 amino acids. The germline CDR1 and CDR2 sequences are ENHRY and SYGVKD. The V and J ends lost 3 bases and 3 bases respectively, with 10 bases between them. CDR3 sequence reads: CAISEAGVTDTQYF. The CDR3 DNA reads TGTGCCATCAGTGAAGCAGGGGTGACAGATACGCAGTATTTT.

The rearrangement joins TRBV30 to TRBJ2-3; perhaps D is TRBD1 or TRBD2 (5 bases each). Trimming removed 0 bases at V and 6 bases at J, with 16 bases between. CDR1 and CDR2 (germline): GTSNPN, SVGIG (reference sequence). The CDR3 spans 15 residues. CDR3 amino acids: CAWSVRGAPTDTQYF. For the CDR3, the DNA is TGTGCCTGGAGTGTACGAGGGGCCCCGACGGATACGCAGTATTTT.

This clone was recorded once. This sequence joins TRBV15 and TRBJ1-3, with a tentative D call TRBD1 (5 bases). This CDR3 comprises 14 residues. V was shortened by 5 bases and J by 4 bases, with 12 bases between the two germline ends. Germline CDR1 reads LNHNV; CDR2 reads YYDKDF (reference sequence). The CDR3 protein is CATSEGAGGNTIYF. CDR3 nucleotide sequence: TGTGCCACCAGCGAAGGGGCAGGGGGAAACACCATATATTTT.

In this sample, this clone turned up a few times. The rearrangement uses TRBV7-9 and TRBJ1-1; D not resolved. Germline CDR1 is SEHNR and CDR2 is FQNEAQ (reference sequence). The CDR3 sequence is 12 residues long. The ends were cut back, 1 base at V and 6 bases at J, with 6 bases in the middle. The CDR3 loop reads CASSLVAAEAFF. CDR3 coding DNA: TGTGCCAGCAGCTTAGTTGCCGCTGAAGCTTTCTTT.

The chain uses TRBV6-7 and TRBJ1-6; D may be TRBD1 (6 bases). TRBV6-7 is reported as an ORF; its role is uncertain. CDR3 length: 18 residues. The V and J ends lost 2 bases and 3 bases respectively, with 17 bases between them. The CDR3 nucleotides are TGTGCCAGCAGTTACCCGAGACAGGAGAAAAACTATAATTCACCCCTCCACTTT. Its protein product is CASSYPRQEKNYNSPLHF.

The V call is TRBV6-6, the J call TRBJ2-7, with unresolved D. Trimming removed 2 bases from V and 4 bases from J, with 9 bases in between. The CDR3 consists of 13 residues. Germline assignment: CDR1 MNHNY and CDR2 SVGAGI (reference sequence). DNA for the CDR3: TGTGCCAGCAGTTACCTGACGGATTACGAGCAGTACTTC. Translating it yields CASSYLTDYEQYF.

The chain employs TRBV18 and TRBJ2-7; 11 positions agree with TRBD1. Trimming at V came to 3 bases and at J to 7 bases, leaving 14 bases not matched to a gene. The CDR3 consists of 17 residues. CDR1 KGHSH and CDR2 LQKENI come from the germline V gene. CDR3 region: CASSPITPGQGATEQYF. The CDR3 nucleotides read TGTGCCAGCTCACCGATCACCCCAGGACAGGGGGCTACGGAGCAGTACTTC. The whole variable domain, remainder taken from reference TRBV18 and TRBJ2-7, is NAGVMQNPRHLVRRRGQEARLRCSPMKGHSHVYWYRQLPEEGLKFMVYLQKENIIDESGMPKERFSAEFPKEGPSILRIQQVVRGDSAAYFCASSPITPGQGATEQYFGPGTRLTVT.

The rearrangement links TRBV6-1 to TRBJ1-1, with 7 nucleotides matching TRBD1. The CDR3 consists of 13 residues. In germline, CDR1 is MNHNS, CDR2 SASEGT. The ends lost 4 bases at V and 4 bases at J; junction bases unmatched: 3. The CDR3 protein is CASSVQGGTEAFF. In DNA, the CDR3 is TGTGCCAGCAGTGTCCAGGGGGGCACTGAAGCTTTCTTT.

This rearrangement joins TRBV10-2 to TRBJ1-4; 8 positions match TRBD1. This CDR3 has 14 amino acids. The V segment lost 4 bases and the J segment 5 bases; nucleotides outside the gene matches: 3. Germline V gene sequence: CDR1 WSHSY, CDR2 SAAADI. The CDR3 sequence: CASSGRDRNEKLFF. The CDR3, as DNA: TGCGCCAGCAGTGGTCGGGACAGGAATGAAAAACTGTTTTTT.

The chain joins TRBV6-1 to TRBJ1-1, with D unclear. Germline CDR1 MNHNS, CDR2 SASEGT. The CDR3 has 13 residues. V gave up 5 bases and J gave up 6 bases, with 13 bases separating them. Written as DNA, the CDR3 is TGTGCCAGCAGTCCCTTTTCGGGCGCTGAAGCTTTCTTT. Protein sequence: CASSPFSGAEAFF.

The V gene is TRBV5-1, the J gene TRBJ2-7; D not certain. The V end lost 2 bases, the J end lost 5 bases, and 5 bases lay between the germline ends. This CDR3 region has 11 residues. Per germline, CDR1 SGHRS and CDR2 YFSETQ. This chain's CDR3 is CASSLNNEQYF. The CDR3 DNA sequence: TGCGCCAGCAGCTTAAACAACGAGCAGTACTTC.

This sequence joins TRBV5-4 and TRBJ1-1, with D perhaps TRBD1 (6 bases). Trimming removed 3 bases from V and 3 bases from J, with 12 bases in between. Germline V gene lookup returns CDR1 SGHNT and CDR2 YYREEE (reference sequence). The CDR3 is 14 amino acids. The CDR3 bases are TGTGCCAGCAGCTGGGGGGGGGCAGACACTGAAGCTTTCTTT. This encodes CASSWGGADTEAFF.

This clone was seen only once. The rearrangement joins TRBV29-1 to TRBJ2-7; D is undetermined. CDR3 length: 12 residues. Germline CDR1 and CDR2: SQVTM and ANQGSEA. V was trimmed by 5 bases and J by 4 bases, leaving 12 bases between them. DNA for the CDR3: TGCAGCGTTCTTACGGTCTCATACGAGCAGTACTTC. Its protein product is CSVLTVSYEQYF.

This chain connects TRBV6-5 to TRBJ1-1; a weak D match, TRBD1 (5 bases). V lost 0 bases and J 0 bases, leaving 5 bases between the germline ends. This CDR3 comprises 14 residues. The germline gives CDR1 MNHEY, CDR2 SVGAGI. The CDR3 region is CASSYSTVNTEAFF. CDR3 nucleotide sequence: TGTGCCAGCAGTTACTCGACAGTGAACACTGAAGCTTTCTTT.

This clone was seen more than once but under ten times. The gene calls are TRBV7-9 and TRBJ2-2; D is possibly TRBD2 (5 bases). The CDR3 has 14 amino acids. V was shortened by 0 bases and J by 10 bases, with 12 bases between the two germline ends. CDR1 and CDR2 from the germline V gene are SEHNR and FQNEAQ (reference sequence). CDR3 amino acids: CASSLAGLLEELFF. CDR3 sequence (DNA): TGTGCCAGCAGCTTAGCTGGACTCCTTGAGGAGCTGTTTTTT.

The CDR3 coding sequence is TGTGCCAGTAGTATTTCACAGAACTCCTACGAGCAGTACTTC. The encoded protein is CASSISQNSYEQYF. The J gene is TRBJ2-7, the V gene TRBV19; D remains unclear. Trimming cost V 3 bases and J 0 bases, with 9 bases left between them. Per germline, CDR1 LNHDA and CDR2 SQIVND (reference sequence). The CDR3 has 14 amino acids.

The chain has TRBV18 and TRBJ2-1; 7 bases are a match to TRBD1. The CDR3 is made up of 15 amino acids. Germline assignment: CDR1 KGHSH and CDR2 LQKENI. Trimming removed 4 bases from V and 9 bases from J; junction bases left unmatched: 12. CDR3 DNA sequence: TGTGCCAGCTCACTCACCCTAGACAGGGTTCTTGAGCAGTTCTTC. This encodes CASSLTLDRVLEQFF.

CDR3 amino acids: CASSDPASPLHF. The CDR3 coding sequence is TGTGCCAGCAGTGACCCCGCCTCACCCCTCCACTTT. The chain carries TRBV2 and TRBJ1-6; no firm D call. CDR1 is SNHLY and CDR2 is FYNNEI in the germline V gene. The CDR3 consists of 12 residues. Trimming pared 3 bases from V and 10 bases from J, leaving 7 bases between.